These 23 T cell receptor beta chains originate from one sample sequenced in a study of vaccination effects on CD4 cells after COVID-19 (dated by TCRdb to between 2022 and 2023). No cognate antigen is known for these TCRs. Library preparation employed the immunoSEQ multiplex PCR assay. Drawn from immuneACCESS, this table holds only the in-frame rearrangements with V and J called that TCRdb kept. Clones are partly lost; checked studies trace under half to an unresolved V gene and leave the rest unexplained. Recorded for this sample are almost 70,000 clones; 70% to 85% of them occurred a single time. The top ten hold 1.5% to 1.7% of the sample. The ViraFEST assay stimulated PBMC with viral peptide pools and then used TCR sequencing to identify antigen-specific CD4+ T cell clonotypes by expansion. After about 9 days of culture, CD4+ T cells were isolated with the EasySep CD4+ T cell isolation kit. Participants received two doses of either the BNT162b2 or the mRNA-1273 mRNA SARS-CoV-2 vaccine.

The starting material was CD4+ T cells from PBMCs cultured with HCoV-229E spike peptides, obtained after COVID-19 vaccination. In the paper's terms, the cell subset or site label means: HCoV-229E spike overlapping peptide pool stimulation. The receptors stem from a human donor who received a COVID-19 vaccine.

The chain has TRBV5-5 and TRBJ2-7; D is perhaps TRBD1 (5 bases). The CDR3 length is 14 residues. Trimming shortened V by 0 bases and J by 4 bases, and 11 bases separated the two germline ends. Per the germline V gene, CDR1 is SGHKS and CDR2 is YYEKEE (reference sequence). The CDR3 sequence: CASSLGTHSYEQYV. The CDR3 DNA follows: TGTGCCAGCAGCTTGGGGACACACTCTTACGAGCAGTACGTC.

The chain employs TRBV5-1 and TRBJ2-5; possible D gene TRBD2, 6 bases. This CDR3 comprises 15 residues. Looked up from germline, CDR1 is SGHRS and CDR2 is YFSETQ. Trimming took 0 bases from V and 5 from J, leaving 14 bases between them. This CDR3 is CASSLGDGGDETQYF. CDR3 in DNA: TGCGCCAGCAGCTTGGGGGACGGGGGAGACGAGACCCAGTACTTC.

This chain connects TRBV6-5 to TRBJ1-4; D remains unclear. Looked up from germline, CDR1 is MNHEY and CDR2 is SVGAGI. V lost 6 bases and J lost 5, with 13 bases in between. This CDR3 is built from 14 residues. DNA of the CDR3: TGTGCCAGCAGCCCCGCTCCTCCGAATGAAAAACTGTTTTTT. Its translation: CASSPAPPNEKLFF.

The rearrangement uses TRBV5-4 and TRBJ1-1; D call uncertain. This CDR3 is built from 14 residues. CDR1 is SGHNT and CDR2 is YYREEE in the germline V gene (reference sequence). Deletions cut 4 bases from V and 0 bases from J, with 10 bases between. The CDR3 here is CASSPSGMNTEAFF. The CDR3 DNA reads TGTGCCAGCAGCCCCTCGGGCATGAACACTGAAGCTTTCTTT.

This chain links TRBV7-8 with TRBJ1-3, with TRBD1 matching over 10 bases. V was pared by 1 base and J by 4 bases, with 4 bases of the junction left unmatched. Germline values: CDR1 SGHVS, CDR2 FQNEAQ. The CDR3 sequence is 16 residues long. CDR3 residues: CASSLDRTGGGNTIYF. In nucleotides, the CDR3 is TGTGCCAGCAGCTTAGATCGGACAGGGGGAGGAAACACCATATATTTT.

The V gene is TRBV6-2 or TRBV6-3, the J gene TRBJ1-5; 12 bases match TRBD1. The CDR3 has 21 amino acids. V dropped 5 bases and J dropped 5; count of bases not matched to a gene: 22. Germline V gives CDR1 MNHEY, CDR2 SVGEGT. CDR3 loop: CASSTGTGGHESMLMDQPQHF. CDR3 sequence (DNA): TGTGCCAGCAGTACGGGGACAGGGGGCCACGAATCAATGTTAATGGATCAGCCCCAGCATTTT.

The V gene is TRBV4-2, the J gene TRBJ1-1, with 8 bases fitting TRBD1. With 0 bases clipped from V and 4 bases from J, the junction kept 4 bases outside the gene matches. CDR1 is LGHNA and CDR2 is YNFKEQ in the germline V gene. This CDR3 contains 15 residues. CDR3 protein: CASSQEARGPTEAFF. The CDR3 nucleotides are TGTGCCAGCAGCCAAGAGGCCAGGGGGCCCACTGAAGCTTTCTTT.

This clone showed up just once. V is TRBV7-3 and J is TRBJ1-3; TRBD1 is a possible D gene (5 bases). Trimming left V 4 bases short and J 7 bases short, with 17 bases between. Germline CDR1 is SGHTA and CDR2 is FQGTGA. This CDR3 contains 15 residues. Here the CDR3 reads CASSSTGTAGNTIYF. DNA for the CDR3: TGTGCCAGCAGCTCAACCGGGACGGCGGGGAACACCATATATTTT.

The rearrangement uses TRBV5-3 and TRBJ2-7, with 8 positions matching TRBD1. TRBV5-3 is filed as an ORF, its function uncertain. V was clipped by 4 bases and J by 4 bases; unmatched bases: 7. The CDR3 consists of 14 residues. The CDR3 DNA reads as TGTGCCAGAAGCCCGGACAGGGAAGGGTACGAGCAGTACGTC. It codes for CARSPDREGYEQYV.

The chain employs TRBV7-8 and TRBJ2-1; D unresolved. Germline V gene sequence: CDR1 SGHVS, CDR2 FQNEAQ. V lost 0 bases, J lost 1 base, and 4 bases lay in between. This CDR3 is built from 14 residues. This chain's CDR3 is CASSLAGSYNEQFF. The CDR3 DNA follows: TGTGCCAGCAGCTTAGCGGGTTCCTACAATGAGCAGTTCTTC.

This sequence joins TRBV6-5 and TRBJ2-5, with 11 bases matching TRBD2. Germline V gene lookup returns CDR1 MNHEY and CDR2 SVGAGI. V trimming: 6 bases; J trimming: 5 bases; junction bases outside the gene matches: 8. The CDR3 consists of 15 residues. In DNA, the CDR3 is TGTGCCAGCAGGATTAGCGGGGGGGCTGGTGAGACCCAGTACTTC. Its protein product is CASRISGGAGETQYF.

The chain uses TRBV7-3 and TRBJ2-2; 9 positions match TRBD1. CDR3 length: 15 residues. Trimming removed 6 bases from V and 2 bases from J; junction bases left unmatched: 4. Germline V gene data show CDR1 as SGHTA and CDR2 as FQGTGA. CDR3 sequence reads: CASRKGQGNTGELFF. In DNA form, the CDR3 reads TGTGCCAGCAGGAAGGGACAGGGTAACACCGGGGAGCTGTTTTTT. Full variable domain (remainder filled in from reference TRBV7-3 and TRBJ2-2): GAGVSQTPSNKVTEKGKYVELRCDPISGHTALYWYRQSLGQGPEFLIYFQGTGAADDSGLPNDRFFAVRPEGSVSTLKIQRTERGDSAVYLCASRKGQGNTGELFFGEGSRLTVL.

V usage is TRBV28 and J usage is TRBJ1-1; no reliable D call. This CDR3 is 12 amino acids long. Germline CDR1 and CDR2: MDHEN and SYDVKM. Between the trimmed V and J ends, which lost 7 bases and 4 bases, there was a span of 10 bases. CDR3 region: CASKRGSTEAFF. CDR3 DNA sequence: TGTGCCAGCAAACGGGGATCCACTGAAGCTTTCTTT.

The V call is TRBV10-2, the J call TRBJ2-5; possibly TRBD2 for D (7 bases). Germline CDR1 is WSHSY and CDR2 is SAAADI. CDR3 length: 14 residues. Trimming took off 5 bases at V and 4 bases at J, with 14 bases between the two ends. CDR3 amino acids: CASSQVRGRETQYF. The CDR3 region has the DNA TGCGCCAGCAGTCAGGTGCGGGGGCGAGAGACCCAGTACTTC.

The chain links TRBV19 to TRBJ1-5, with D possibly TRBD1 on 5 matching bases. V dropped 7 bases and J dropped 5 bases, with 15 bases sitting between them. Germline CDR1 LNHDA, CDR2 SQIVND (reference sequence). The CDR3 is 14 amino acids. The CDR3 reads CASKDGGWDQPQHF. The CDR3, as DNA: TGTGCCAGTAAAGATGGGGGGTGGGATCAGCCCCAGCATTTT.

This chain uses TRBV18 with TRBJ2-5; 7 bases align to TRBD1. The V and J ends lost 10 bases and 5 bases, in that order; junction bases with no gene match: 7. CDR3 length equals 12 residues. Germline V gene sequence: CDR1 KGHSH, CDR2 LQKENI. The CDR3 reads CATTGTDETQYF. The CDR3 DNA reads as TGTGCCACCACAGGGACAGACGAGACCCAGTACTTC.

V is TRBV12-3 or TRBV12-4 and J is TRBJ2-1; 7 bases align to TRBD1. V lost 5 bases to trimming and J lost 13 bases; unmatched junction nucleotides: 11. CDR3 size: 13 residues. The CDR3 here is CASSLTRQGRQFF. The CDR3 DNA reads as TGTGCCAGCAGTCTAACCCGACAGGGTCGACAGTTCTTC.

The chain has TRBV9 and TRBJ2-1, with TRBD1 matching 9 bases. Germline assignment: CDR1 SGDLS and CDR2 YYNGEE. This CDR3 is built from 19 residues. Germline trimming cut 0 bases from V and 1 base from J; bases unmatched to any gene: 11. This chain's CDR3 is CASSVDPGQGAVSYNEQFF. The CDR3 DNA follows: TGTGCCAGCAGCGTAGACCCGGGACAGGGCGCCGTTTCCTACAATGAGCAGTTCTTC.

This clone was seen just once. The chain carries TRBV15 and TRBJ2-7; no clear D. From germline, CDR1 is LNHNV and CDR2 YYDKDF (reference sequence). V was trimmed by 0 bases and J by 6 bases, leaving 9 bases between them. This CDR3 has 13 amino acids. This chain's CDR3 is CATSRDSESEQYV. DNA for the CDR3: TGTGCCACCAGCAGAGATTCGGAAAGCGAGCAGTACGTC.

This chain joins TRBV18 and TRBJ2-7; weak D call: TRBD1 (5 bases). Germline CDR1 is KGHSH and CDR2 is LQKENI. CDR3 length: 14 amino acids. Deletions cut 1 base from V and 6 bases from J, with 13 bases between. The CDR3 region has the DNA TGTGCCAGCTCACCACAGGTTGCAGGGTCCGAGCAGTACGTC. Amino acid sequence: CASSPQVAGSEQYV.

The gene calls are TRBV6-5 and TRBJ1-2, with a weak D call TRBD1 (5 bases). This CDR3 has 13 amino acids. Deletions cut 6 bases from V and 8 bases from J, with 16 bases between. CDR1 and CDR2 from the germline V gene are MNHEY and SVGAGI. The CDR3 reads CASSPLQGIGYTF. The CDR3 DNA reads TGTGCCAGCAGCCCCCTCCAGGGAATCGGCTACACCTTC.

The rearrangement links TRBV7-2 to TRBJ1-1; possibly TRBD1 for D (6 bases). CDR1 is SGHTA and CDR2 is FQGNSA in the germline V gene. The V gene lost 4 bases and the J gene lost 5 bases, with 17 bases spanning the gap. The CDR3 is 15 amino acids. CDR3 residues: CASSSRGASGTEAFF. The CDR3 bases are TGTGCCAGCAGCTCCAGGGGCGCCAGCGGGACTGAAGCTTTCTTT.

The rearrangement uses TRBV4-1 and TRBJ1-2, with D possibly being TRBD1 (5 bases). Germline CDR1 MGHRA, CDR2 YSYEKL. The CDR3 length is 14 residues. V dropped 4 bases and J dropped 4 bases, with 13 bases sitting between them. CDR3 in DNA: TGCGCCAGCAGCCGACAGACGGGAAGCTATGGCTACACCTTC. Protein sequence: CASSRQTGSYGYTF.